The 15 T cell receptor beta chains below all came from one sample that was sequenced in a study of identical twins. TCRdb analysed the 5' RACE reads with MiXCR anew, one entry per CDR3 protein. This sample yields approximately 890,000 distinct CDR3 sequences, of which approximately 13% are seen a single time; about 1.5% belongs to the top ten. The sample also formed part of further work on yellow fever vaccine responses in identical twins.

The specimen sequenced was PBMCs. These TCRs come from a woman aged 18-29 years in good health.

This clonotype was detected only a few times. The J gene is TRBJ2-4, the V gene TRBV5-5, with D perhaps matching TRBD1 (5 bases). Trimming pared 4 bases from V and 0 bases from J, leaving 8 bases between. The germline V gene has CDR1 SGHKS and CDR2 YYEKEE (reference sequence). The CDR3 has 14 amino acids. The CDR3 nucleotides are TGTGCCAGCAGCGGCAGGGTAGCCAAAAACATTCAGTACTTC. This sequence encodes CASSGRVAKNIQYF.

The chain recombines TRBV18 with TRBJ2-2; 7 nucleotides match TRBD1. The CDR3 is 17 amino acids. Germline V gives CDR1 KGHSH, CDR2 LQKENI. The junction had 6 bases not matched to a gene; V was cut back by 2 bases and J by 0 bases. The CDR3 nucleotides read TGTGCCAGCTCACCAGCCACAGGGGAATCGAACACCGGGGAGCTGTTTTTT. Protein product: CASSPATGESNTGELFF.

The genes are TRBV4-1 and TRBJ2-1; 11 nucleotides align to TRBD2. The V segment lost 4 bases and the J segment 2 bases; nucleotides outside the gene matches: 4. From germline, CDR1 is MGHRA and CDR2 YSYEKL. This CDR3 is built from 16 residues. CDR3 residues: CASSRTSGGPYNEQFF. DNA for the CDR3: TGCGCCAGCAGCCGCACTAGCGGGGGACCCTACAATGAGCAGTTCTTC.

This clonotype occurred a few times. The chain couples TRBV27 to TRBJ2-2; D gene ambiguous. Trimming removed 2 bases from V and 6 bases from J, with 4 bases in between. CDR3 length: 12 residues. Germline V gene data show CDR1 as MNHEY and CDR2 as SMNVEV (reference sequence). The CDR3 loop reads CASSLNAGELFF. Here the CDR3 DNA reads TGTGCCAGCAGTTTAAACGCCGGGGAGCTGTTTTTT.

The chain is built from TRBV7-9 and TRBJ1-4; 7 nucleotides align to TRBD1. The V gene end was trimmed by 5 bases and the J gene end by 4 bases; junction bases not matched to a gene: 7. Per the germline V gene, CDR1 is SEHNR and CDR2 is FQNEAQ (reference sequence). CDR3 length: 15 amino acids. The CDR3 loop reads CASSQAGTVNEKLFF. As DNA, the CDR3 is TGTGCCAGCAGCCAAGCCGGGACAGTTAATGAAAAACTGTTTTTT.

This clonotype has a handful of counts. The chain joins TRBV7-9 to TRBJ1-6; 11 bases agree with TRBD1. CDR1 is SEHNR and CDR2 is FQNEAQ in the germline V gene (reference sequence). After removal of 4 bases from V and 7 bases from J, the junction contained 3 bases not matched to a gene. This CDR3 has 15 amino acids. The CDR3 region is CASSWTGGKNSPLHF. DNA for the CDR3: TGTGCCAGCAGCTGGACAGGGGGCAAGAATTCACCCCTCCACTTT.

The J gene is TRBJ2-3, the V gene TRBV7-6, with 9 nucleotides matching TRBD2. From germline, CDR1 is SGHVS and CDR2 FNYEAQ. This CDR3 comprises 15 residues. V dropped 8 bases and J dropped 7; count of bases not matched to a gene: 13. Here the CDR3 DNA reads TGTGCCAGCGGGGCGGGAGGGCAGGCTGTGAATACGCAGTATTTT. Translation: CASGAGGQAVNTQYF.

This clonotype was recorded a few times. The chain has TRBV24-1 and TRBJ2-1; no clear D gene. V dropped 4 bases and J dropped 8 bases, with 11 bases sitting between them. Per the germline V gene, CDR1 is KGHDR and CDR2 is SFDVKD. The CDR3 loop spans 13 amino acids. The CDR3 loop reads CATSEPQRHEQFF. For the CDR3, the DNA is TGTGCCACCAGTGAGCCACAGAGACATGAGCAGTTCTTC.

In this sample, this clonotype turned up a few times. This chain connects TRBV7-9 to TRBJ2-1; 9 bases are shared with TRBD1. The CDR3 runs to 15 residues. CDR1 is SEHNR, CDR2 FQNEAQ, per germline (reference sequence). V lost 3 bases and J lost 7; bases outside the gene matches: 7. The CDR3 reads CASSFGDRARNEQFF. CDR3 nucleotide sequence: TGTGCCAGCAGCTTCGGGGACAGGGCGCGGAATGAGCAGTTCTTC.

The chain employs TRBV2 and TRBJ2-7; either TRBD1 or TRBD2 may supply D (5 bases each). The germline gives CDR1 SNHLY, CDR2 FYNNEI. The CDR3 has 13 amino acids. CDR3 region: CAAFGANSYEQYF. The CDR3 DNA follows: TGTGCTGCTTTCGGGGCCAACTCCTACGAGCAGTACTTC.

The CDR3 DNA sequence: TGTGCCAGCAGCGTGACCAGGGCAGGTATTAACGAGCAGTACTTC. Its protein is CASSVTRAGINEQYF. The chain recombines TRBV7-8 with TRBJ2-7, with D possibly TRBD1 on 5 matching bases. Germline V gene lookup returns CDR1 SGHVS and CDR2 FQNEAQ. Trimming pared 5 bases from V and 5 bases from J, leaving 19 bases between. The CDR3 has 15 amino acids.

This clonotype was counted between two and nine times. The chain uses TRBV28 and TRBJ2-7; 10 bases are shared with TRBD2. This CDR3 is built from 19 residues. CDR1 is MDHEN, CDR2 SYDVKM, per germline. V shed 4 bases and J 0 bases; nucleotides not matched to a gene: 15. CDR3 residues: CASSSPVASGSRLSYEQYF. The CDR3 DNA sequence: TGTGCCAGCAGTTCTCCGGTGGCTAGCGGGAGTCGTCTCTCCTACGAGCAGTACTTC.

At least ten counts were recorded for this clonotype. The chain employs TRBV20-1 and TRBJ1-2; 7 positions match TRBD1. Germline V gene lookup returns CDR1 DFQATT and CDR2 SNEGSKA (reference sequence). The J segment lost 3 bases and the V segment lost 6 bases, leaving 10 bases of the junction unmatched. The CDR3 has 14 amino acids. The chain's CDR3 is CSANIQGLDYGYTF. The CDR3, as DNA: TGCAGTGCAAACATACAGGGGTTGGACTATGGCTACACCTTC.

The table lists this clonotype with a few counts. The chain links TRBV3-1 to TRBJ2-5; D not resolved. CDR1 is LGHDT and CDR2 is YNNKEL in the germline V gene (reference sequence). This CDR3 region has 14 residues. Trimming left V 1 base short and J 1 base short, with 7 bases between. CDR3 bases: TGTGCCAGCAGCCAAGGGTACAGCCAAGAGACCCAGTACTTC. Protein product: CASSQGYSQETQYF.

The chain uses TRBV5-1 and TRBJ2-5, with D possibly being TRBD2 (5 bases). V was trimmed by 4 bases and J by 0 bases, leaving 25 bases between them. This CDR3 has 19 residues. Germline assignment: CDR1 SGHRS and CDR2 YFSETQ. In DNA, the CDR3 is TGCGCCAGCAGCCCCGGAGCAGGACTGCCCGACCTATACCAAGAGACCCAGTACTTC. It yields the protein CASSPGAGLPDLYQETQYF.